This T cell receptor (beta chain) was observed in a study of post-analysis software for immune sequencing data. General study results and limits: Compared with controls, patients had more of 4 to 6 TRBV segments, including TRBV5-6, TRBV5-1 and TRBV20-1.

Worth noting for this clonotype: Its antigen is not known. A read error may account for a junction end that differs from germline.

Germline loops: CDR1 MNHNS, CDR2 SASEGT. This CDR3 is built from 17 residues. Included in the TCR beta cDNA libraries were unique molecular identifiers. Each CDR3 protein is one row after TCRdb ran MiXCR on the PCR reads. Here the sample spans some 190,000 distinct CDR3 sequences, 29% being singletons. The clonotype comes from a girl between 2 and 17 years old with multiple sclerosis. This rearrangement joins TRBV6-1 to TRBJ2-1, with 11 bases fitting TRBD2. Sequenced material: blood. This CDR3 reads CAGSRGTSGRSYNEQFF. The DNA for the CDR3 is TGTGCCGGCAGTCGGGGAACTAGCGGGAGATCCTACAATGAGCAGTTCTTC.